This T cell receptor beta chain was documented in a study of T cell responses to AZD1222 COVID-19 vaccine. Study results and limitations: Clonal diversity may have been underestimated in mostly white British donors. Among spike-specific TCRs, nearly half reportedly target unmutated variant regions.

By share, this clone counts as large. The antigen is undetermined. Data came from immunoSEQ multiplex PCR; TCRdb stores just in-frame clones and leaves some out. The table shows tens of thousands of clones, with around 90% occurring only once. The CDR3 is made up of 15 amino acids. Sample: peripheral blood, taken 28 days after the second AZD1222 dose. This sequence was found in an adult who received the AZD1222 COVID-19 vaccine. The J gene is TRBJ2-1, the V gene TRBV21-1; no check of the table's D call, TRBD1, against the DNA was made. TRBV21-1 is assigned pseudogene status. Here the CDR3 reads CASSCRDRGSNEQFF. CDR3 nucleotide sequence: TGTGCCAGCAGCTGCCGGGACAGGGGGAGCAATGAGCAGTTCTTC.